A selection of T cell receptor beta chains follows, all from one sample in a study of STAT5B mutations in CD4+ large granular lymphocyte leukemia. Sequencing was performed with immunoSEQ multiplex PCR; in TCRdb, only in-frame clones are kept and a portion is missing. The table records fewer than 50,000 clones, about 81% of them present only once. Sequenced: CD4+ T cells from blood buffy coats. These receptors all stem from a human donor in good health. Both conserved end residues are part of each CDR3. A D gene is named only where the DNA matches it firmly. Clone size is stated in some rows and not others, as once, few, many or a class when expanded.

CDR3aa: CASSKGQDQETQYF
CDR3nt: TGTGCTAGCAGCAAGGGACAGGACCAAGAGACCCAGTACTTC
abundance: -
d_gene: TRBD1
v_gene: TRBV7-7
j_gene: TRBJ2-5

CDR3aa: CASSSYGGFTGELFF
CDR3nt: TGTGCCAGCAGCTCGTACGGGGGCTTCACCGGGGAGCTGTTTTTT
abundance: few
d_gene: -
v_gene: TRBV7-9
j_gene: TRBJ2-2

CDR3aa: CASSSIFHPGRFSYEQYF
CDR3nt: TGTGCCAGCAGCTCTATATTCCATCCGGGACGTTTTTCCTACGAGCAGTACTTC
abundance: -
d_gene: -
v_gene: TRBV7-9
j_gene: TRBJ2-7

CDR3aa: CASSQSRVNYGYTF
CDR3nt: TGTGCCAGCAGCCAAAGCCGGGTGAACTATGGCTACACCTTC
abundance: few
d_gene: -
v_gene: TRBV16
j_gene: TRBJ1-2

CDR3aa: CASSRDRDEKLFF
CDR3nt: TGTGCCAGCTCACGGGACAGGGATGAAAAACTGTTTTTT
abundance: once
d_gene: TRBD1
v_gene: TRBV18
j_gene: TRBJ1-4

CDR3aa: CASSYGDGEQFF
CDR3nt: TGTGCCAGCAGTTACGGGGACGGTGAGCAGTTCTTC
abundance: -
d_gene: -
v_gene: TRBV6-5
j_gene: TRBJ2-1

CDR3aa: CASSLWTSQETQYF
CDR3nt: TGTGCCAGCAGCCTCTGGACGTCCCAAGAGACCCAGTACTTC
abundance: -
d_gene: -
v_gene: TRBV14
j_gene: TRBJ2-5

CDR3aa: CASSLDGSSYEQYF
CDR3nt: TGTGCCAGCAGCTTAGACGGCAGCTCCTACGAGCAGTACTTC
abundance: -
d_gene: -
v_gene: TRBV11-2
j_gene: TRBJ2-7

CDR3aa: CASRPPRDDNEQFF
CDR3nt: TGTGCCAGCAGGCCCCCTCGGGACGACAATGAGCAGTTCTTC
abundance: -
d_gene: -
v_gene: TRBV6-1
j_gene: TRBJ2-1

CDR3aa: CASSPPSRGGSNNEQFF
CDR3nt: TGTGCCAGCTCACCACCGAGTCGCGGGGGTTCAAACAATGAGCAGTTCTTC
abundance: -
d_gene: TRBD2
v_gene: TRBV18
j_gene: TRBJ2-1

CDR3aa: CASSLRRTAEGTGELFF
CDR3nt: TGTGCCAGCTCACTGAGACGGACCGCCGAGGGTACCGGGGAGCTGTTTTTT
abundance: -
d_gene: -
v_gene: TRBV18
j_gene: TRBJ2-2

CDR3aa: CASGEQGGAGELFF
CDR3nt: TGTGCCAGCGGGGAACAGGGTGGAGCCGGGGAGCTGTTTTTT
abundance: -
d_gene: -
v_gene: TRBV14
j_gene: TRBJ2-2

CDR3aa: CASRTGSYEQYF
CDR3nt: TGTGCCAGCAGGACAGGGTCCTACGAGCAGTACTTC
abundance: few
d_gene: TRBD1
v_gene: TRBV27
j_gene: TRBJ2-7

CDR3aa: CASSEPPGTSGYEQYF
CDR3nt: TGTGCCAGCAGTGAACCCCCCGGGACTAGCGGTTACGAGCAGTACTTC
abundance: -
d_gene: TRBD2
v_gene: TRBV6-1
j_gene: TRBJ2-7

CDR3aa: CASSLGGVEETQYF
CDR3nt: TGTGCCAGCAGCTTGGGGGGGGTCGAAGAGACCCAGTACTTC
abundance: -
d_gene: TRBD2
v_gene: TRBV7-9
j_gene: TRBJ2-5

CDR3aa: CASSLRVTGANEQYF
CDR3nt: TGTGCCAGCAGCTTACGAGTGACAGGGGCTAACGAGCAGTACTTC
abundance: once
d_gene: TRBD1
v_gene: TRBV5-5
j_gene: TRBJ2-7

CDR3aa: CASSRGLTNEQFF
CDR3nt: TGTGCCAGCAGCCGTGGGCTAACCAATGAGCAGTTCTTC
abundance: few
d_gene: -
v_gene: TRBV7-3
j_gene: TRBJ2-1

CDR3aa: CASSLRDRPGAFF
CDR3nt: TGTGCCAGCAGCTTAAGGGACCGACCGGGAGCTTTCTTT
abundance: -
d_gene: -
v_gene: TRBV7-2
j_gene: TRBJ1-1

CDR3aa: CASSVSIREKLFF
CDR3nt: TGCGCCAGCAGCGTGTCCATCCGGGAAAAACTGTTTTTT
abundance: -
d_gene: -
v_gene: TRBV5-1
j_gene: TRBJ1-4

CDR3aa: CSARKATEAFF
CDR3nt: TGCAGTGCAAGGAAAGCGACTGAAGCTTTCTTT
abundance: -
d_gene: -
v_gene: TRBV20-1
j_gene: TRBJ1-1

CDR3aa: CASSLGQGRYEQYF
CDR3nt: TGTGCCAGCAGCTTGGGACAGGGTCGTTACGAGCAGTACTTC
abundance: few
d_gene: TRBD1
v_gene: TRBV5-6
j_gene: TRBJ2-7

CDR3aa: CASSLGAGGANEQFF
CDR3nt: TGCGCCAGCAGCTTGGGAGCAGGGGGTGCAAATGAGCAGTTCTTC
abundance: -
d_gene: TRBD1
v_gene: TRBV5-1
j_gene: TRBJ2-1

CDR3aa: CASSLQGYSNQPQHF
CDR3nt: TGTGCCAGCAGTTTACAGGGGTATAGCAATCAGCCCCAGCATTTT
abundance: -
d_gene: TRBD1
v_gene: TRBV2
j_gene: TRBJ1-5

CDR3aa: CASTPGLRNAGDTGELFF
CDR3nt: TGTGCCAGCACACCGGGACTAAGGAATGCAGGGGACACCGGGGAGCTGTTTTTT
abundance: -
d_gene: -
v_gene: TRBV18
j_gene: TRBJ2-2

CDR3aa: CAWSVSRTSGSGNEQFF
CDR3nt: TGTGCCTGGAGTGTATCAAGGACTAGCGGGAGCGGCAATGAGCAGTTCTTC
abundance: -
d_gene: TRBD2
v_gene: TRBV30
j_gene: TRBJ2-1

CDR3aa: CAITPDNYGYTF
CDR3nt: TGTGCCATCACCCCAGATAACTATGGCTACACCTTC
abundance: -
d_gene: -
v_gene: TRBV10-3
j_gene: TRBJ1-2

CDR3aa: CASSYRLSNGYTF
CDR3nt: TGTGCCAGCAGTTACCGGTTGTCAAATGGCTACACCTTC
abundance: -
d_gene: -
v_gene: TRBV6-5
j_gene: TRBJ1-2

CDR3aa: CASSGMGYSYEQYF
CDR3nt: TGTGCCAGCAGTGGAATGGGTTACTCCTACGAGCAGTACTTC
abundance: few
d_gene: -
v_gene: TRBV25-1
j_gene: TRBJ2-7

CDR3aa: CASSVAPMNTEAFF
CDR3nt: TGTGCCAGCAGCGTAGCCCCAATGAACACTGAAGCTTTCTTT
abundance: few
d_gene: -
v_gene: TRBV9
j_gene: TRBJ1-1

CDR3aa: CASSIEDRDNYGYTF
CDR3nt: TGTGCCAGTAGTATAGAGGACAGGGATAACTATGGCTACACCTTC
abundance: -
d_gene: TRBD1
v_gene: TRBV19
j_gene: TRBJ1-2

CDR3aa: CASSSPAGPQHF
CDR3nt: TGTGCCAGCAGCTCCCCGGCGGGGCCCCAGCATTTT
abundance: -
d_gene: -
v_gene: TRBV7-9
j_gene: TRBJ1-5

CDR3aa: CASSYSNSGTDTQYF
CDR3nt: TGTGCCAGCAGTTACTCGAATAGCGGCACAGATACGCAGTATTTT
abundance: once
d_gene: -
v_gene: TRBV6-5
j_gene: TRBJ2-3

CDR3aa: CASSLSDLGAYEQYF
CDR3nt: TGTGCCAGCAGCTTGTCGGATCTAGGAGCCTACGAGCAGTACTTC
abundance: -
d_gene: -
v_gene: TRBV11-2
j_gene: TRBJ2-7

CDR3aa: CASSGMGSRSPLHF
CDR3nt: TGTGCCAGCAGCGGGATGGGGAGTCGATCACCCCTCCACTTT
abundance: few
d_gene: -
v_gene: TRBV7-9
j_gene: TRBJ1-6

CDR3aa: CASSQAGETDTQYF
CDR3nt: TGTGCCAGCTCGCAGGCGGGAGAGACAGATACGCAGTATTTT
abundance: once
d_gene: TRBD2
v_gene: TRBV19
j_gene: TRBJ2-3

CDR3aa: CASSETSGIYEQFF
CDR3nt: TGTGCCAGCAGTGAGACTAGCGGGATATATGAGCAGTTCTTC
abundance: -
d_gene: TRBD2
v_gene: TRBV2
j_gene: TRBJ2-1

CDR3aa: CAISDLAGTDTQYF
CDR3nt: TGTGCCATCAGTGATTTAGCGGGGACAGATACGCAGTATTTT
abundance: -
d_gene: TRBD2
v_gene: TRBV10-3
j_gene: TRBJ2-3

CDR3aa: CASSLAQGERNTIYF
CDR3nt: TGTGCCAGCAGCTTAGCGCAGGGTGAAAGAAACACCATATATTTT
abundance: -
d_gene: -
v_gene: TRBV7-2
j_gene: TRBJ1-3

CDR3aa: CASSNGGRRAKNIQYF
CDR3nt: TGTGCCAGTAGTAATGGGGGGCGAAGGGCCAAAAACATTCAGTACTTC
abundance: -
d_gene: -
v_gene: TRBV19
j_gene: TRBJ2-4

CDR3aa: CASSLILASGSYEQYF
CDR3nt: TGTGCCAGCAGCTTAATCTTGGCTAGCGGGAGCTACGAGCAGTACTTC
abundance: -
d_gene: TRBD2
v_gene: TRBV7-2
j_gene: TRBJ2-7

CDR3aa: CASSWSSGNTDTQYF
CDR3nt: TGTGCCAGCAGTTGGTCTAGCGGGAACACAGATACGCAGTATTTT
abundance: -
d_gene: TRBD2
v_gene: TRBV27
j_gene: TRBJ2-3

CDR3aa: CASSPLPLASYEQYF
CDR3nt: TGTGCCAGCAGCCCGCTTCCTCTTGCATCCTACGAGCAGTACTTC
abundance: -
d_gene: -
v_gene: TRBV11-2
j_gene: TRBJ2-7

CDR3aa: CASSQDLRDRGNNGYTF
CDR3nt: TGTGCCAGCAGCCAAGACCTTCGGGACAGGGGCAACAATGGCTACACCTTC
abundance: -
d_gene: TRBD1
v_gene: TRBV4-2
j_gene: TRBJ1-2